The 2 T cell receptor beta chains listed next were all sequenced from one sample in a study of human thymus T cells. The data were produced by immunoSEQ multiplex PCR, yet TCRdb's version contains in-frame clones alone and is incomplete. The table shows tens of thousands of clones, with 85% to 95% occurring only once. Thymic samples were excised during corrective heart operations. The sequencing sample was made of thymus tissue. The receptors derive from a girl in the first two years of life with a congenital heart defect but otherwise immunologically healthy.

DNA for the CDR3: TGTGCCAGCAGTTCCCGGGCCCGCTACGAGCAGTACTTC. Protein: CASSSRARYEQYF. The rearrangement joins TRBV6-5 to TRBJ2-7; D uncertain. V was trimmed by 4 bases and J by 3 bases, leaving 10 bases between them. Germline V lookup: CDR1 MNHEY, CDR2 SVGAGI. This CDR3 region has 13 residues.

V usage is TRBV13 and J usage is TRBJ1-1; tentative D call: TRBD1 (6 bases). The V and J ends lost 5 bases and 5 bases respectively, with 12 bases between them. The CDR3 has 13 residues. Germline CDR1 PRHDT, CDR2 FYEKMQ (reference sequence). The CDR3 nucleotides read TGTGCCAGCAGCCGAAAAGGGGGAACTGAAGCTTTCTTT. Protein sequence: CASSRKGGTEAFF.